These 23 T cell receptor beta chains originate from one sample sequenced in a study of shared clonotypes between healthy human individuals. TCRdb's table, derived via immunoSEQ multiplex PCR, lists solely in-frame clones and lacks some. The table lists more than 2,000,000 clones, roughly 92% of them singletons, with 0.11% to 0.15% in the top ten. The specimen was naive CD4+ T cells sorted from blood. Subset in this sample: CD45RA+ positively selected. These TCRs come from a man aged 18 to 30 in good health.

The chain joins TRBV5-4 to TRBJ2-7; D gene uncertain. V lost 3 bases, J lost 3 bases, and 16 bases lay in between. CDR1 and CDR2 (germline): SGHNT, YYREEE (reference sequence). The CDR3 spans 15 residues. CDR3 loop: CASSSQLEGGYEQYF. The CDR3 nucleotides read TGTGCCAGCAGCTCCCAGCTAGAAGGCGGCTACGAGCAGTACTTC.

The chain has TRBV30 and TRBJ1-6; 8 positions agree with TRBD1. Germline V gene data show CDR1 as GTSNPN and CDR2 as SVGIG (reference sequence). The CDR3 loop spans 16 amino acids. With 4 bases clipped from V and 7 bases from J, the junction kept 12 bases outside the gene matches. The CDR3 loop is CAWNSQGASRNSPLHF. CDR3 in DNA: TGTGCCTGGAATTCTCAGGGGGCCAGCCGAAATTCACCCCTCCACTTT.

CDR3 loop: CASSIWTSDNEQFF. The CDR3 DNA is TGTGCCAGTAGTATTTGGACTAGCGACAATGAGCAGTTCTTC. The chain joins TRBV19 to TRBJ2-1, with TRBD2 matching over 9 bases. CDR1 is LNHDA, CDR2 SQIVND, per germline (reference sequence). With V trimmed by 3 bases and J by 5 bases, 2 bases remained unmatched. The CDR3 runs to 14 residues.

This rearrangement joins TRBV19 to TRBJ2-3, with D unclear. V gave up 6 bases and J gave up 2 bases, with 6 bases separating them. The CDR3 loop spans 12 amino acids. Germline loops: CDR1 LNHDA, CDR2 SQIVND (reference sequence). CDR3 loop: CASRESTDTQYF. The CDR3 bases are TGTGCCAGTAGGGAGTCCACAGATACGCAGTATTTT.

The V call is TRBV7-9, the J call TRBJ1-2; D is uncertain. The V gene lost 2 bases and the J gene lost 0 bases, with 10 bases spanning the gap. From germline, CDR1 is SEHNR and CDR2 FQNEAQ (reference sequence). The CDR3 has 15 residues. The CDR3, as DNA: TGTGCCAGCAGCTTATCCCGTCAACCTAACTATGGCTACACCTTC. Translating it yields CASSLSRQPNYGYTF. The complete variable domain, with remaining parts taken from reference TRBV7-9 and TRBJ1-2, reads DTGVSQNPRHKITKRGQNVTFRCDPISEHNRLYWYRQTLGQGPEFLTYFQNEAQLEKSRLLSDRFSAERPKGSFSTLEIQRTEQGDSAMYLCASSLSRQPNYGYTFGSGTRLTVV.

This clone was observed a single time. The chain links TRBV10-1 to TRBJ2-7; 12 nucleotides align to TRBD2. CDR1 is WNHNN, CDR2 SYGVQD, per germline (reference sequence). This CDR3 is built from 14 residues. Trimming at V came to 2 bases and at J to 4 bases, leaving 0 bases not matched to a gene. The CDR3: CASSEGTSGYEQYF. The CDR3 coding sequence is TGCGCCAGCAGTGAGGGGACTAGCGGGTACGAGCAGTACTTC.

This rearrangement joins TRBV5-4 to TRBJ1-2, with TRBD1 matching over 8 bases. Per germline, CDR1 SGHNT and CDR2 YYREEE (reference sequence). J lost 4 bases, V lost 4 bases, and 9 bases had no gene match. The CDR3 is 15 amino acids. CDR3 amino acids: CASSAKTGGSYGYTF. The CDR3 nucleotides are TGTGCCAGCAGCGCGAAAACAGGGGGGAGCTATGGCTACACCTTC.

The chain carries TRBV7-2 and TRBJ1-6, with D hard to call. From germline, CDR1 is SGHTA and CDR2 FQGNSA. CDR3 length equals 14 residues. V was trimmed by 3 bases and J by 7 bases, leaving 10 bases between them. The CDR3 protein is CASSFGLQNSPLHF. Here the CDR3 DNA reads TGTGCCAGCAGCTTTGGACTGCAGAATTCACCCCTCCACTTT.

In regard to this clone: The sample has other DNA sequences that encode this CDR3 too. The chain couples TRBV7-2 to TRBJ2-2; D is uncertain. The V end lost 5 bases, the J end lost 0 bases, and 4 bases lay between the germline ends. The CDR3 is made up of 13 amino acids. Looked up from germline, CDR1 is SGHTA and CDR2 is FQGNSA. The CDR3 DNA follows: TGTGCCAGCAGCGCCCCGAACACCGGGGAGCTGTTTTTT. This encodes CASSAPNTGELFF. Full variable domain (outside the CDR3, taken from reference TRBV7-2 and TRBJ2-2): GAGVSQSPSNKVTEKGKDVELRCDPISGHTALYWYRQSLGQGLEFLIYFQGNSAPDKSGLPSDRFSAERTGGSVSTLTIQRTQQEDSAVYLCASSAPNTGELFFGEGSRLTVL.

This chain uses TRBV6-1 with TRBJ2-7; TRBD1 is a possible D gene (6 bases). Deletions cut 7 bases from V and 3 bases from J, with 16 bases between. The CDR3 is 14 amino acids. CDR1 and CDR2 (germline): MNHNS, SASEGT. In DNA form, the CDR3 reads TGTGCCAGCAACGAGCAGGGGATAAACTACGAGCAGTACTTC. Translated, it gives CASNEQGINYEQYF.

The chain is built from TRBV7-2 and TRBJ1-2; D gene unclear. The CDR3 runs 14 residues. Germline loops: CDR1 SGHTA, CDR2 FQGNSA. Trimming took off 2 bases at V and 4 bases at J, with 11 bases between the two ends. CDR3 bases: TGTGCCAGCAGCTTATACGACGGCCCCTATGGCTACACCTTC. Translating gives CASSLYDGPYGYTF.

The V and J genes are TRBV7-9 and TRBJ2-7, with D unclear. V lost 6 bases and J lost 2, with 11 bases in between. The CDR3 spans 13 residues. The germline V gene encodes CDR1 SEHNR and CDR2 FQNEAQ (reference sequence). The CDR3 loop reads CASRSEEPYEQYF. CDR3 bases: TGTGCCAGCAGGTCAGAGGAGCCCTACGAGCAGTACTTC.

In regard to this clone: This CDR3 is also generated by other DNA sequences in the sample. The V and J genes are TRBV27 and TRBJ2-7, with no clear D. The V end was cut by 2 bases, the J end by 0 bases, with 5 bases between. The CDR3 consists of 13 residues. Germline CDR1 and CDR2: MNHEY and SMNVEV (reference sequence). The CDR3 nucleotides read TGTGCCAGCAGTTTAGGTAACTCCTACGAGCAGTACTTC. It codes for CASSLGNSYEQYF.

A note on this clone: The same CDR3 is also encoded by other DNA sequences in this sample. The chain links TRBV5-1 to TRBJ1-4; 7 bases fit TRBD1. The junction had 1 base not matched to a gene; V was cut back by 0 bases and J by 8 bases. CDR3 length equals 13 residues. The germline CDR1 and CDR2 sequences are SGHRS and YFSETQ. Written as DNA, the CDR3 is TGCGCCAGCAGCTTGGACAGGGGCGAAAAACTGTTTTTT. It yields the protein CASSLDRGEKLFF. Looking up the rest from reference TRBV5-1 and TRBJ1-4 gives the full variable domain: KAGVTQTPRYLIKTRGQQVTLSCSPISGHRSVSWYQQTPGQGLQFLFEYFSETQRNKGNFPGRFSGRQFSNSRSEMNVSTLELGDSALYLCASSLDRGEKLFFGSGTQLSVL.

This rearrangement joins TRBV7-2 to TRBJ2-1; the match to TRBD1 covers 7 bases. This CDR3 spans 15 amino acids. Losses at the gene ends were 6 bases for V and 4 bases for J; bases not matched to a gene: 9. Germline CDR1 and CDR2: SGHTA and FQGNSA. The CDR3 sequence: CASRSRDSLYNEQFF. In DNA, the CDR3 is TGTGCCAGCAGAAGCCGGGACAGTTTATACAATGAGCAGTTCTTC.

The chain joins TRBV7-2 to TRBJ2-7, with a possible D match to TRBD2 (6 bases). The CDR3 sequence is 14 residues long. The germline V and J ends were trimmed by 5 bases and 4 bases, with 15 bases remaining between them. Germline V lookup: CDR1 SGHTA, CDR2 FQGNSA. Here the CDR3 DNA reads TGTGCCAGCAGCGCTTATAGCGGCCAATACGAGCAGTACTTC. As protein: CASSAYSGQYEQYF. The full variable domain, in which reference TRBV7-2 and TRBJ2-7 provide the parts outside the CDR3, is GAGVSQSPSNKVTEKGKDVELRCDPISGHTALYWYRQSLGQGLEFLIYFQGNSAPDKSGLPSDRFSAERTGGSVSTLTIQRTQQEDSAVYLCASSAYSGQYEQYFGPGTRLTVT.

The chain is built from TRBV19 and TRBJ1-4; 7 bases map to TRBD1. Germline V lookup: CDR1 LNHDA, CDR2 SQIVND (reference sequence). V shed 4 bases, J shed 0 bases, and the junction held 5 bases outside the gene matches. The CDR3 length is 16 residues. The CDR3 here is CASSTGQTPTNEKLFF. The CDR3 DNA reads TGTGCCAGTAGTACGGGACAGACCCCAACTAATGAAAAACTGTTTTTT.

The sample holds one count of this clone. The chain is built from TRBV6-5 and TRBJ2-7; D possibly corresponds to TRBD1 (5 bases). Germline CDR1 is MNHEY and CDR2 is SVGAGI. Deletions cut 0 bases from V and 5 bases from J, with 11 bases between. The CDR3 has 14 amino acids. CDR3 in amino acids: CASSYSKQVNEQYF. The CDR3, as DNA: TGTGCCAGCAGTTACTCGAAACAGGTGAACGAGCAGTACTTC.

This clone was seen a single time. The CDR3 bases are TGCGCCAGCAGCTGGGGACAGCAATCCTACAATGAGCAGTTCTTC. Translated, it gives CASSWGQQSYNEQFF. The genes are TRBV4-1 and TRBJ2-1; 7 bases are a match to TRBD1. With V trimmed by 5 bases and J by 1 base, 5 bases remained unmatched. The CDR3 loop spans 15 amino acids. Germline CDR1 is MGHRA and CDR2 is YSYEKL.

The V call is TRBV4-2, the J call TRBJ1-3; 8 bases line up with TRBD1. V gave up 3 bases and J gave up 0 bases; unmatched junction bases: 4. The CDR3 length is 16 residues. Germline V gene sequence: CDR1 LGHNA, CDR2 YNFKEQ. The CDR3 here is CASSHPTGGSGNTIYF. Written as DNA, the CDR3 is TGTGCCAGCAGCCATCCTACAGGGGGCTCTGGAAACACCATATATTTT.

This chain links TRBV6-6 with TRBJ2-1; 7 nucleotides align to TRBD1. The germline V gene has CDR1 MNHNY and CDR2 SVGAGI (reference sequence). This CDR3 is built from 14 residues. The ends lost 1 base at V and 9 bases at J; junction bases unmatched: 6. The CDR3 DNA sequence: TGTGCCAGCAGTTACTACACAGGGGACAGTGAGCAGTTCTTC. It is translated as CASSYYTGDSEQFF.

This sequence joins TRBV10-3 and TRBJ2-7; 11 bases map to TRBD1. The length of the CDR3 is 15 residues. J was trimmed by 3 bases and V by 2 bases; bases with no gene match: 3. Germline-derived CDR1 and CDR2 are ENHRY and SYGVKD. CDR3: CAISEGTGGGYEQYF. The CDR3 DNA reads TGTGCCATCAGTGAGGGGACAGGGGGTGGCTACGAGCAGTACTTC.

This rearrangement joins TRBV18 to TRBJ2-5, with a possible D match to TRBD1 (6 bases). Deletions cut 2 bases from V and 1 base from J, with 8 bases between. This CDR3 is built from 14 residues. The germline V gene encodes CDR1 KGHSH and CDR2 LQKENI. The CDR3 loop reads CASSPRTVQETQYF. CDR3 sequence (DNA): TGTGCCAGCTCACCAAGGACAGTCCAAGAGACCCAGTACTTC.